The present entry profiles one TCR beta chain with its context. Its antigen is currently unknown. The germline gives CDR1 SGHAT, CDR2 FQNNGV. The CDR3 is 16 amino acids. Trimming took off 6 bases at V and 4 bases at J, with 19 bases between the two ends. This record belongs to a study of early stage breast cancer tumors. In the study overall: Among roughly twelve ER+/PR+/HER2- tumors, eight were ductal, four lobular. Findings and limits, study-wide: Most shared enriched TCRB sequences were commonly generated ones.

The assay was immunoSEQ multiplex PCR, and TCRdb's table has in-frame clones only and misses some. This sample has tens of thousands of clones, with roughly 70% found just once. The chain has TRBV11-2 and TRBJ2-1, with D possibly being TRBD1 or TRBD2 (7 bases each). Material: blood. This clonotype was sampled from a person aged 55 to 75 with breast cancer. This chain's CDR3 is CASSSIQGGIYNEQFF. The CDR3, as DNA: TGTGCCAGCAGTTCAATCCAGGGGGGGATTTACAATGAGCAGTTCTTC.